These T cell receptor beta chains were read from a single sample in a study of blood T cell repertoires in COVID-19. Sequencing was performed with immunoSEQ multiplex PCR; in TCRdb, only in-frame clones are kept and a portion is missing. The sample contains about 360,000 clones, 65% to 90% of which appear only once. The material sequenced was peripheral blood. Source of these receptors: a woman aged 55-69 years with COVID-19, enrolled during active disease. CDR3s include the opening cysteine and the closing phenylalanine or tryptophan. D genes are given only for firm matches. Clone size is shown for a subset of rows, as once, few, many or a class of expanded clone.

d_gene: TRBD1; v_gene: TRBV9; j_gene: TRBJ2-1; abundance: .; CDR3nt: TGTGCCAGCAGCGCGCGGACAGGGGCTACAAATGAGCAGTTCTTC; CDR3aa: CASSARTGATNEQFF
d_gene: TRBD1; v_gene: TRBV6-5; j_gene: TRBJ1-2; abundance: .; CDR3nt: TGTGCCAGCATCAGGGCAGGGGGCAACTATGGCTACACCTTC; CDR3aa: CASIRAGGNYGYTF
d_gene: TRBD2; v_gene: TRBV7-2; j_gene: TRBJ2-1; abundance: .; CDR3nt: TGTGCCAGCAGCCCCTCACTAGCGGGGGGGCCATATGAGCAGTTCTTC; CDR3aa: CASSPSLAGGPYEQFF
d_gene: .; v_gene: TRBV21-1; j_gene: TRBJ1-5; abundance: .; CDR3nt: TGTGCCAGCAGCAAAGGAGGAGGGGGCGGACAGCCCCAGCATTTT; CDR3aa: CASSKGGGGGQPQHF
d_gene: .; v_gene: TRBV7-9; j_gene: TRBJ2-5; abundance: once; CDR3nt: TGTGCCAGCAGCTTGCGGGCCCAAGGGACCCAGTACTTC; CDR3aa: CASSLRAQGTQYF
d_gene: TRBD1; v_gene: TRBV9; j_gene: TRBJ1-2; abundance: .; CDR3nt: TGTGCCAGCAGCATACAGGGGAATTCTAACTATGGCTACACCTTC; CDR3aa: CASSIQGNSNYGYTF
d_gene: TRBD2; v_gene: TRBV5-4; j_gene: TRBJ2-7; abundance: once; CDR3nt: TGTGCCAGCAGCCCAAGACTAGCGGGGGGTTCGTACGCCTACGAGCAGTACTTC; CDR3aa: CASSPRLAGGSYAYEQYF
d_gene: TRBD1; v_gene: TRBV5-1; j_gene: TRBJ2-5; abundance: .; CDR3nt: TGCGCCAGCAGCTTGGCCCCAGGACAGGGGGCGGTGAAGACCCAGTACTTC; CDR3aa: CASSLAPGQGAVKTQYF
d_gene: .; v_gene: TRBV5-1; j_gene: TRBJ2-7; abundance: .; CDR3nt: TGCGCCAGCAGTTCTAGACGTACGAAGGACGAGCAGTACTTC; CDR3aa: CASSSRRTKDEQYF
d_gene: .; v_gene: TRBV11-3; j_gene: TRBJ2-7; abundance: .; CDR3nt: TGTGCCAGCAGCTTAGTTTCAGGGGCGCTCCCCTACGAGCAGTACTTC; CDR3aa: CASSLVSGALPYEQYF
d_gene: .; v_gene: TRBV4-2; j_gene: TRBJ2-5; abundance: once; CDR3nt: TGTGCCAGCAGCCAAGGACTAGTTGCCGAAGAGACCCAGTACTTC; CDR3aa: CASSQGLVAEETQYF
d_gene: TRBD1; v_gene: TRBV13; j_gene: TRBJ2-4; abundance: .; CDR3nt: TGTGCCAGCAGCGGACAGGGAAACATTCAGTACTTC; CDR3aa: CASSGQGNIQYF
d_gene: TRBD1; v_gene: TRBV29-1; j_gene: TRBJ1-6; abundance: .; CDR3nt: TGCAGCGTTCAGATTTCGGGACAGGGGTCGCTTTCACCCCTCCACTTT; CDR3aa: CSVQISGQGSLSPLHF
d_gene: TRBD1; v_gene: TRBV7-9; j_gene: TRBJ2-1; abundance: .; CDR3nt: TGTGCCAGCAGCCAACCAAGGACAGGGTACGTCAGCTCCTACAATGAGCAGTTCTTC; CDR3aa: CASSQPRTGYVSSYNEQFF
d_gene: TRBD1; v_gene: TRBV27; j_gene: TRBJ1-4; abundance: .; CDR3nt: TGTGCCAGCAGGTGGACAGGGGGCGATGAAAAACTGTTTTTT; CDR3aa: CASRWTGGDEKLFF
d_gene: TRBD2; v_gene: TRBV7-3; j_gene: TRBJ2-1; abundance: .; CDR3nt: TGTGCCAGCATCGGTAGCGGGGGGTTCCTGGGAAATGAGCAGTTCTTC; CDR3aa: CASIGSGGFLGNEQFF
d_gene: TRBD2; v_gene: TRBV5-6; j_gene: TRBJ2-3; abundance: .; CDR3nt: TGTGCCAGCAGCTTGTGGCGGGGGGAGGCAGATACGCAGTATTTT; CDR3aa: CASSLWRGEADTQYF
d_gene: .; v_gene: TRBV9; j_gene: TRBJ2-3; abundance: .; CDR3nt: TGTGCCAGCAGCACTACAAGAATAGATACGCAGTATTTT; CDR3aa: CASSTTRIDTQYF
d_gene: TRBD1; v_gene: TRBV27; j_gene: TRBJ2-7; abundance: .; CDR3nt: TGTGCCAGCAGGACAGGGGTTCTCTCCTACGAGCAGTACTTC; CDR3aa: CASRTGVLSYEQYF
d_gene: TRBD2; v_gene: TRBV4-2; j_gene: TRBJ2-7; abundance: .; CDR3nt: TGTGCCAGCAGCCAAACGGGACTAGCGGCCTCCTACGAGCAGTACTTC; CDR3aa: CASSQTGLAASYEQYF
d_gene: .; v_gene: TRBV29-1; j_gene: TRBJ2-2; abundance: .; CDR3nt: TGCAGCGTTGAAGCTCTCGCGAACACCGGGGAGCTGTTTTTT; CDR3aa: CSVEALANTGELFF
d_gene: TRBD2; v_gene: TRBV7-2; j_gene: TRBJ2-1; abundance: .; CDR3nt: TGTGCCAGCAGCCTTATAGCGGGGGGGCCAGGTGAGCAGTTCTTC; CDR3aa: CASSLIAGGPGEQFF
d_gene: TRBD1; v_gene: TRBV29-1; j_gene: TRBJ1-4; abundance: once; CDR3nt: TGCAGCGTTGAAGTTGGCAGGGGGGAAACTAATGAAAAACTGTTTTTT; CDR3aa: CSVEVGRGETNEKLFF
d_gene: .; v_gene: TRBV13; j_gene: TRBJ2-1; abundance: .; CDR3nt: TGTGCCAGCAGCTTAGTCTCCGGGTCAACCTACAATGAGCAGTTCTTC; CDR3aa: CASSLVSGSTYNEQFF
d_gene: TRBD1; v_gene: TRBV5-6; j_gene: TRBJ1-2; abundance: few; CDR3nt: TGTGCCAGCAGCCTACAGGGGATCGGAGGCTATGGCTACACCTTC; CDR3aa: CASSLQGIGGYGYTF
d_gene: .; v_gene: TRBV3-1/TRBV3-2; j_gene: TRBJ2-2; abundance: few; CDR3nt: TGTGCCAGCAGCCGCCTAGCTGGGGGGGAGCTGTTTTTT; CDR3aa: CASSRLAGGELFF
d_gene: TRBD1; v_gene: TRBV5-6; j_gene: TRBJ1-1; abundance: .; CDR3nt: TGTGCCAGCAGCTTTGGGACAGTCAACACTGAAGCTTTCTTT; CDR3aa: CASSFGTVNTEAFF
d_gene: .; v_gene: TRBV11-2; j_gene: TRBJ1-3; abundance: .; CDR3nt: TGTGCCAGCAGCTTGGAAGGGCGGGGATCTGGAAACACCATATATTTT; CDR3aa: CASSLEGRGSGNTIYF
d_gene: TRBD1; v_gene: TRBV9; j_gene: TRBJ1-2; abundance: once; CDR3nt: TGTGCCAGCAGCCCACCGGGACAGGTCCCCTATGGCTACACCTTC; CDR3aa: CASSPPGQVPYGYTF
d_gene: .; v_gene: TRBV29-1; j_gene: TRBJ2-7; abundance: .; CDR3nt: TGCAGCGTAATCGGGAGATTGTCCTACGAGCAGTACTTC; CDR3aa: CSVIGRLSYEQYF
d_gene: TRBD2; v_gene: TRBV6-4; j_gene: TRBJ2-3; abundance: .; CDR3nt: TGTGCCAGCAGTGTTTCTAGCGGGGGCACAGATACGCAGTATTTT; CDR3aa: CASSVSSGGTDTQYF
d_gene: TRBD1; v_gene: TRBV27; j_gene: TRBJ2-7; abundance: .; CDR3nt: TGTGCCAGCCGGGACAGGGGGCATTGGTACTTC; CDR3aa: CASRDRGHWYF
d_gene: TRBD1; v_gene: TRBV9; j_gene: TRBJ1-3; abundance: .; CDR3nt: TGTGCCAGCAGCCCAGAGGGACAGCCTTTACTCTACGGAAACACCATATATTTT; CDR3aa: CASSPEGQPLLYGNTIYF